The TCR beta chain described here comes from a study of blood T cell repertoires in COVID-19. Turning to the study itself: Samples came from the United States, Italy and Spain, spanning acute and convalescent COVID-19. Sample material is recorded as cDNA or gDNA derived from T cells, B-cell-depleted T cells, or PBMCs.

V was pared by 5 bases and J by 2 bases, with 13 bases between. Per the germline V gene, CDR1 is SEHNR and CDR2 is FQNEAQ (reference sequence). The CDR3 spans 15 residues. Repertoires were generated with immunoSEQ multiplex PCR, while TCRdb's copy carries only in-frame clones and drops some. Of 200,000 to 250,000 clones listed, around 81% are singletons. The V and J genes are TRBV7-9 and TRBJ1-3, with D maybe TRBD1 (5 bases). The receptor comes from a woman in her thirties or forties with acute COVID-19. The sequencing sample was made of PBMCs or T cells enriched from blood (not recorded which). Here the CDR3 DNA reads TGTGCCAGCAGCATCCTAGGGGTAACTGGAAACACCATATATTTT. As protein: CASSILGVTGNTIYF.